This T cell receptor beta chain was identified in a study of CD8 T cells in ankylosing spondylitis. Study-wide findings and caveats: Reported data indicate significant enrichment of disease-linked clones within matched ankylosing spondylitis synovial fluid.

V shed 5 bases and J shed 6 bases, with 23 bases lying between them. This CDR3 is 17 amino acids long. Concerning this clonotype: Antigen: not known.

Using quantitative 5'-RACE with molecular barcodes, the authors made TCR beta libraries. TCRdb reprocessed the 5' RACE reads via MiXCR and lists one record per CDR3 protein. The sample lists about 220,000 distinct CDR3 sequences, 25% to 30% seen once, with under 8% in the top ten. Sample: blood, either unsorted or a sorted T cell fraction (not recorded which). This sequence was found in a male donor with ankylosing spondylitis or in good health (not recorded which). The chain employs TRBV12-3 or TRBV12-4 and TRBJ1-5; D unresolved. In DNA, the CDR3 is TGTGCCAGCAGTACGGATGGGAGCCTGGGAACCCCTCAGCCCCAGCATTTT. This translates into CASSTDGSLGTPQPQHF.